One sample yielded the 19 T cell receptor beta chains listed below, sequenced in a study of T cells in tuberculosis. Measured with immunoSEQ multiplex PCR; TCRdb has only the in-frame clones, and not every one. The table lists some 49,000 clones, about 96% of them singletons. Time point denoted: new active TB diagnosis, blood taken before or within 7 days of starting treatment. The specimen was PBMCs, collected at tuberculosis diagnosis. The source of these receptors is an adult with tuberculosis.

This clone was counted a single time. This CDR3 is CASSTRGALHNEQFF. The CDR3 region has the DNA TGTGCCAGCAGCACCCGGGGGGCACTCCACAATGAGCAGTTCTTC. The rearrangement joins TRBV4-2 to TRBJ2-1, with D possibly matching TRBD2 (7 bases). The CDR3 contains 15 residues. V shed 5 bases and J shed 5 bases, with 16 bases lying between them. Germline CDR1 LGHNA, CDR2 YNFKEQ.

The V and J genes are TRBV15 and TRBJ1-2; 8 bases line up with TRBD1. The trim removed 1 base at V and 3 bases at J, leaving 16 bases unmatched. The germline gives CDR1 LNHNV, CDR2 YYDKDF (reference sequence). The CDR3 covers 19 residues. CDR3 sequence reads: CATSRVRTGQIHQDYGYTF. The CDR3 DNA follows: TGTGCCACCAGCAGAGTGCGGACAGGGCAAATACACCAGGACTATGGCTACACCTTC.

This chain links TRBV5-1 with TRBJ2-1; TRBD2 aligns across 12 bases. The J segment lost 10 bases and the V segment lost 4 bases, leaving 6 bases of the junction unmatched. Germline values: CDR1 SGHRS, CDR2 YFSETQ. There are 14 residues in the CDR3. CDR3 nucleotide sequence: TGCGCCAGCAGCCCTCTAGCGGGAGGGGGGGAGCAGTTCTTC. Its protein product is CASSPLAGGGEQFF.

This chain joins TRBV7-8 and TRBJ2-7; 10 bases match TRBD2. The germline V gene encodes CDR1 SGHVS and CDR2 FQNEAQ. The J segment lost 4 bases and the V segment lost 4 bases, leaving 4 bases of the junction unmatched. This CDR3 has 14 amino acids. The CDR3 DNA sequence: TGTGCCAGCAGCTCTCAGCGGGAGGGTTACGAGCAGTACTTC. Its protein is CASSSQREGYEQYF. Supplemented by reference TRBV7-8 and TRBJ2-7, the full variable domain reads GAGVSQSPRYKVAKRGQDVALRCDPISGHVSLFWYQQALGQGPEFLTYFQNEAQLDKSGLPSDRFFAERPEGSVSTLKIQRTQQEDSAVYLCASSSQREGYEQYFGPGTRLTVT.

The chain couples TRBV28 to TRBJ1-1; tentatively, D is TRBD1 (6 bases). Trimming took 11 bases from V and 4 from J, leaving 20 bases between them. CDR1 and CDR2 (germline): MDHEN, SYDVKM. CDR3 length equals 14 residues. CDR3 nucleotides: TGTGCCTCCTTACGCAGGGGCCGTTTCACTGAAGCTTTCTTT. Its translation is CASLRRGRFTEAFF.

The rearrangement joins TRBV28 to TRBJ2-3, with D possibly matching TRBD2 (6 bases). The CDR3 sequence is 14 residues long. Germline V CDR1 and CDR2: MDHEN, SYDVKM. Trimming took 2 bases from V and 6 from J, leaving 12 bases between them. In DNA form, the CDR3 reads TGTGCCAGCAGTTTAGGGCGGGGCTTCGATACGCAGTATTTT. Protein: CASSLGRGFDTQYF. The whole variable domain, filled in from reference TRBV28 and TRBJ2-3, reads DVKVTQSSRYLVKRTGEKVFLECVQDMDHENMFWYRQDPGLGLRLIYFSYDVKMKEKGDIPEGYSVSREKKERFSLILESASTNQTSMYLCASSLGRGFDTQYFGPGTRLTVL.

The genes are TRBV28 and TRBJ1-5; D perhaps matches TRBD1 (5 bases). CDR3 length: 15 residues. CDR1 and CDR2 from the germline V gene are MDHEN and SYDVKM. V lost 3 bases, J lost 1 base, and 10 bases lay in between. The CDR3 loop is CASSFQGNSNQPQHF. For the CDR3, the DNA is TGTGCCAGCAGTTTCCAGGGAAACAGCAATCAGCCCCAGCATTTT.

This clone was counted once. The chain combines TRBV18 with TRBJ2-7, with 10 bases aligning to TRBD1. After removal of 3 bases from V and 1 base from J, the junction contained 0 bases not matched to a gene. The CDR3 consists of 14 residues. The germline V gene has CDR1 KGHSH and CDR2 LQKENI. The chain's CDR3 is CASSPGQGSYEQYF. The CDR3 DNA sequence: TGTGCCAGCTCACCGGGACAGGGGTCCTACGAGCAGTACTTC.

The chain couples TRBV30 to TRBJ1-1, with a possible D match to TRBD1 (5 bases). The CDR3 length is 15 residues. Germline V gene lookup returns CDR1 GTSNPN and CDR2 SVGIG (reference sequence). Trimming cost V 3 bases and J 7 bases, with 21 bases left between them. The CDR3 coding sequence is TGTGCCTGGAGCTCCTGGGGCGGGGGTTCAAATGAAGCTTTCTTT. It specifies CAWSSWGGGSNEAFF.

V usage is TRBV28 and J usage is TRBJ2-1; 8 bases agree with TRBD2. Germline trimming cut 5 bases from V and 6 bases from J; bases unmatched to any gene: 18. Germline V gene data show CDR1 as MDHEN and CDR2 as SYDVKM. The CDR3 extends over 18 amino acids. The CDR3 DNA reads TGTGCCAGCAGTCCGAGGTCTATGGCGGGAGGAACGTTCAATGAGCAGTTCTTC. It specifies CASSPRSMAGGTFNEQFF.

The chain couples TRBV2 to TRBJ2-7, with D perhaps TRBD1 (8 bases). The V end lost 4 bases, the J end lost 7 bases, and 17 bases lay between the germline ends. The CDR3 is 14 residues long. The germline V gene has CDR1 SNHLY and CDR2 FYNNEI. CDR3 DNA: TGTGCCAGCAGTGCTGACAGGGGAGGGCGAGAGCAGTACTTC. The encoded protein is CASSADRGGREQYF.

The J gene is TRBJ1-2, the V gene TRBV5-4; TRBD1 might be the D (6 bases). Trimming stripped 4 bases from V and 3 bases from J, with 10 bases between. The V gene's germline CDR1 is SGHNT and CDR2 YYREEE (reference sequence). This CDR3 comprises 13 residues. CDR3 residues: CASSEGHYYGYTF. The CDR3 DNA is TGTGCCAGCAGCGAGGGACACTACTATGGCTACACCTTC.

CDR3 DNA sequence: TGTGCCAGCAGGGTCGGGACAGCCCATCAGCCCCAGCATTTT. Translating gives CASRVGTAHQPQHF. The chain recombines TRBV2 with TRBJ1-5; 7 bases line up with TRBD1. The ends lost 6 bases at V and 5 bases at J; junction bases unmatched: 7. The CDR3 has 14 residues. The germline V gene encodes CDR1 SNHLY and CDR2 FYNNEI.

This clone was seen more than once but under ten times. V and J are TRBV6-6 and TRBJ2-5; 9 nucleotides line up with TRBD1. V lost 6 bases to trimming and J lost 1 base; unmatched junction nucleotides: 3. The CDR3 covers 14 residues. CDR1 is MNHNY, CDR2 SVGAGI, per germline (reference sequence). DNA of the CDR3: TGTGCCAGCAGCCGGGGACAGGGCCAAGAGACCCAGTACTTC. Translated: CASSRGQGQETQYF.

As regards this clone: Compared with germline, one end of the junction differs, possibly owing to a read error. The chain couples TRBV5-4 to TRBJ2-7; D is uncertain. CDR3 size: 12 residues. Germline values: CDR1 SGHNT, CDR2 YYREEE (reference sequence). CDR3 protein: CASSLGQAGRNF. The DNA for the CDR3 is TGTGCCAGCAGCTTGGGGCAGGCAGGTAGGAACTTC.

The CDR3 coding sequence is TGTGCCAGCAGCCAAGATTGGACAGGGGGCTCCTACGAGCAGTACTTC. Translation gives CASSQDWTGGSYEQYF. The chain is built from TRBV4-2 and TRBJ2-7; 10 nucleotides match TRBD1. The germline CDR1 and CDR2 sequences are LGHNA and YNFKEQ. The CDR3 loop spans 16 amino acids. Germline trimming cut 0 bases from V and 0 bases from J; bases unmatched to any gene: 2.

Of note for this clone: The sample contains more than one DNA sequence encoding this CDR3. The chain couples TRBV7-8 to TRBJ2-1, with D maybe TRBD1 (6 bases). CDR1 is SGHVS and CDR2 is FQNEAQ in the germline V gene. Trimming left V 1 base short and J 0 bases short, with 7 bases between. This CDR3 region has 15 residues. CDR3 DNA sequence: TGTGCCAGCAGCTTAGTAGGGGGCTCCTACAATGAGCAGTTCTTC. Amino acids: CASSLVGGSYNEQFF.

The gene calls are TRBV29-1 and TRBJ2-5; D might be TRBD1 (6 bases). Looked up from germline, CDR1 is SQVTM and CDR2 is ANQGSEA. Trimming removed 7 bases from V and 4 bases from J, with 13 bases in between. This CDR3 contains 12 residues. The CDR3 loop is CSARTARETQYF. CDR3 DNA sequence: TGCAGCGCACGGACAGCCCGAGAGACCCAGTACTTC.

The chain employs TRBV27 and TRBJ1-1; unclear D gene. The CDR3 consists of 18 residues. Trimming took off 1 base at V and 0 bases at J, with 18 bases between the two ends. Germline V CDR1 and CDR2: MNHEY, SMNVEV (reference sequence). The DNA of the CDR3 is TGTGCCAGCAGTTTATACGGCGGCAGACTCATAATGAACACTGAAGCTTTCTTT. Its protein is CASSLYGGRLIMNTEAFF.